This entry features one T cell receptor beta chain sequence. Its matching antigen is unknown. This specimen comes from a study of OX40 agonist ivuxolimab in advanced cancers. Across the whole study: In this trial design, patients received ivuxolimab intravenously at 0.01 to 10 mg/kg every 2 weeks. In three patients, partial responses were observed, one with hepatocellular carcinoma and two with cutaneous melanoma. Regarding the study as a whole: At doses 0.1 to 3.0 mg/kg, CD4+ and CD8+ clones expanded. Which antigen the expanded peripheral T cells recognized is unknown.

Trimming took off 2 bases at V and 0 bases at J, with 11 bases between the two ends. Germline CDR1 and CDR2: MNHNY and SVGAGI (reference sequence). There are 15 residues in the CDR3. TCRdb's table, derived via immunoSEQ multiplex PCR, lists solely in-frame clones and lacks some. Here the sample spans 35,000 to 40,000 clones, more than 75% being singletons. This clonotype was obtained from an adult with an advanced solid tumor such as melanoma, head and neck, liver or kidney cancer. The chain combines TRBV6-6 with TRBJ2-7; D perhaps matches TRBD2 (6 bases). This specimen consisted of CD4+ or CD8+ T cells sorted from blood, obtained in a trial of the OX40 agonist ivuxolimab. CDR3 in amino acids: CASSYIGGGSYEQYF. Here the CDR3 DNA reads TGTGCCAGCAGTTACATCGGGGGTGGCTCCTACGAGCAGTACTTC.